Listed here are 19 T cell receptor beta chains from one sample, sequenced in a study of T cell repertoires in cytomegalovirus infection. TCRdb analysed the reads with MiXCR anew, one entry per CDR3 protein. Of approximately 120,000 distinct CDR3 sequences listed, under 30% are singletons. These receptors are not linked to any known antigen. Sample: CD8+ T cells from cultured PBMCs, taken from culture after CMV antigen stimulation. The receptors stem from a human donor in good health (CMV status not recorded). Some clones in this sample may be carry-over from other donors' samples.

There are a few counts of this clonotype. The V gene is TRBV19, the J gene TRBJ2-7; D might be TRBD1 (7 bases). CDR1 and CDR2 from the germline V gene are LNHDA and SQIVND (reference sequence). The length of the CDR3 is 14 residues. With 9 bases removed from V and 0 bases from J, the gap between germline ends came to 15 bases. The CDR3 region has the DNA TGTGCCAGCAGACAGGGACTCTCCTCCTACGAGCAGTACTTC. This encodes CASRQGLSSYEQYF.

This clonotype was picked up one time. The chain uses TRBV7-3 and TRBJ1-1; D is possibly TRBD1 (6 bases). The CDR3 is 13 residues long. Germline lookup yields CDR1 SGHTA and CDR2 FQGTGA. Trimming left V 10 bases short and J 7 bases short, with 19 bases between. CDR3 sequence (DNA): TGTGCCATCTCCTCCTGGGGGCAGGGTGAAGCTTTCTTT. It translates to CAISSWGQGEAFF.

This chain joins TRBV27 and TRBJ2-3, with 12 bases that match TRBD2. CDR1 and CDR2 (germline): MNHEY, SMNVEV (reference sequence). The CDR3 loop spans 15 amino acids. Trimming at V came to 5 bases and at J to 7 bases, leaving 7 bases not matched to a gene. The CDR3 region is CASSDRLAGDNTQYF. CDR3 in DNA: TGTGCCAGCAGTGACCGACTAGCGGGGGACAATACGCAGTATTTT.

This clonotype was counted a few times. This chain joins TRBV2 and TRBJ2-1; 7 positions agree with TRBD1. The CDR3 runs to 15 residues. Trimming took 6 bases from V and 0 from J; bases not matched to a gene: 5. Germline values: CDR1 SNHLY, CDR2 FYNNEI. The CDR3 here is CASRHGTDSYNEQFF. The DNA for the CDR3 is TGTGCCAGCAGACATGGGACAGACTCCTACAATGAGCAGTTCTTC.

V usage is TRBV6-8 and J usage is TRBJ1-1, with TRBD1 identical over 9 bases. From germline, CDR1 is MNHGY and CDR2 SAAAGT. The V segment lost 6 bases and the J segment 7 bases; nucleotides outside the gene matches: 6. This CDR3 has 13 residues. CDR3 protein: CASSAGTGIEAFF. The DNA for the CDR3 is TGTGCCAGCAGCGCCGGGACAGGGATTGAAGCTTTCTTT.

CDR3 DNA sequence: TGTGCCACCAGTGGCCGGGACAGCAACACTGAAGCTTTCTTT. It codes for CATSGRDSNTEAFF. V usage is TRBV24-1 and J usage is TRBJ1-1, with TRBD1 matching over 7 bases. Unmatched junction bases numbered 4, after V lost 5 bases and J lost 2 bases. This CDR3 is 14 amino acids long. Per the germline V gene, CDR1 is KGHDR and CDR2 is SFDVKD.

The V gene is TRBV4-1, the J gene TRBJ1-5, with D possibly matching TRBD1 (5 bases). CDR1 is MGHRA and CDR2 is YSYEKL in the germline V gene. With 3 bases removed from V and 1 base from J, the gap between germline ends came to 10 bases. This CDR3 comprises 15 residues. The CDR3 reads CASSHSRQSNQPQHF. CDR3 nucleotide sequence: TGCGCCAGCAGCCATTCCCGACAGAGCAATCAGCCCCAGCATTTT.

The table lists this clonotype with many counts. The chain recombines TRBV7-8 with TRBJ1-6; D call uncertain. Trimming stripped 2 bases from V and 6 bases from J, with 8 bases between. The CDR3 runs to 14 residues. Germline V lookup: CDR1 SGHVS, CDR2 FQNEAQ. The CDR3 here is CASSLNPTNSPLHF. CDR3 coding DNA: TGTGCCAGCAGCTTAAATCCCACTAATTCACCCCTCCACTTT.

The CDR3 DNA reads as TGTGCCAGCAGTTTATTATTGGACGGAGCCTACGAGCAGTACTTC. Translation gives CASSLLLDGAYEQYF. The rearrangement joins TRBV28 to TRBJ2-7; D is unclear. Germline loops: CDR1 MDHEN, CDR2 SYDVKM. This CDR3 comprises 15 residues. Trimming cost V 1 base and J 2 bases, with 12 bases left between them.

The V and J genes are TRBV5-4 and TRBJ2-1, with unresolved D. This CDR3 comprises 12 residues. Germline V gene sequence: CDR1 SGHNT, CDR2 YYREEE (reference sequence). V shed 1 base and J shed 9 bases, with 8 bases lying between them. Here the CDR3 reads CASSLSALEQFF. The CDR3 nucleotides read TGTGCCAGCAGCTTGTCAGCACTTGAGCAGTTCTTC.

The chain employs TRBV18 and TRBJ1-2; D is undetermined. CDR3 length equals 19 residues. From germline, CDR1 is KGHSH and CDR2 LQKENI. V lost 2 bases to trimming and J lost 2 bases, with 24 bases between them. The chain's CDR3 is CASSPFDGVAGGRNYGYTF. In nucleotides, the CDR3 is TGTGCCAGCTCACCATTTGACGGGGTCGCAGGAGGGCGGAACTATGGCTACACCTTC. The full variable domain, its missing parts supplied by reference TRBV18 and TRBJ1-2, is NAGVMQNPRHLVRRRGQEARLRCSPMKGHSHVYWYRQLPEEGLKFMVYLQKENIIDESGMPKERFSAEFPKEGPSILRIQQVVRGDSAAYFCASSPFDGVAGGRNYGYTFGSGTRLTVV.

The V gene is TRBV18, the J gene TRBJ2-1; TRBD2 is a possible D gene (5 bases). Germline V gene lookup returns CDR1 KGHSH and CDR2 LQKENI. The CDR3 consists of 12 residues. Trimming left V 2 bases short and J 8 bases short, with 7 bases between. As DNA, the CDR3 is TGTGCCAGCTCACCAACTAGTGATGAGCAGTTCTTC. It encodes CASSPTSDEQFF.

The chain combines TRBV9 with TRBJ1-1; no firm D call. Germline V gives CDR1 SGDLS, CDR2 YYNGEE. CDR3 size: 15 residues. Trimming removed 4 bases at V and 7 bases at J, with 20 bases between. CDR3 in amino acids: CASSMGGLLDREAFF. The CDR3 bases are TGTGCCAGCAGCATGGGAGGCTTATTAGACCGTGAAGCTTTCTTT. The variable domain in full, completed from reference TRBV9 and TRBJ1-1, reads DSGVTQTPKHLITATGQRVTLRCSPRSGDLSVYWYQQSLDQGLQFLIQYYNGEERAKGNILERFSAQQFPDLHSELNLSSLELGDSALYFCASSMGGLLDREAFFGQGTRLTVV.

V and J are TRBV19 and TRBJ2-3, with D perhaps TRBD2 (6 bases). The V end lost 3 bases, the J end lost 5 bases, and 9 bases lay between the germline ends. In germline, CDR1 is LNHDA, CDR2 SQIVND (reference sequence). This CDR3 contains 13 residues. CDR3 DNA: TGTGCCAGTAGTATTTCGGGGGAAGATACGCAGTATTTT. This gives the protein CASSISGEDTQYF.

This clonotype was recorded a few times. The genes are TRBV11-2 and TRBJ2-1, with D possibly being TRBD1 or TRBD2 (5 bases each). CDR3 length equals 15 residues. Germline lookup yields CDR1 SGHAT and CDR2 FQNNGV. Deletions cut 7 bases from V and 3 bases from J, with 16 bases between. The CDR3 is CASNSPGTLYNEQFF. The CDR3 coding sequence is TGTGCCAGCAACTCTCCGGGGACCCTCTACAATGAGCAGTTCTTC.

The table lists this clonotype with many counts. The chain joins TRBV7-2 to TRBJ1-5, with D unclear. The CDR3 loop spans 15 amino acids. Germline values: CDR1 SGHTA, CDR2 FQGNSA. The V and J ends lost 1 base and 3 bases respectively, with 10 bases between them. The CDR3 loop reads CASSLEGFYNQPQHF. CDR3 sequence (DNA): TGTGCCAGCAGCTTAGAGGGTTTTTACAATCAGCCCCAGCATTTT.

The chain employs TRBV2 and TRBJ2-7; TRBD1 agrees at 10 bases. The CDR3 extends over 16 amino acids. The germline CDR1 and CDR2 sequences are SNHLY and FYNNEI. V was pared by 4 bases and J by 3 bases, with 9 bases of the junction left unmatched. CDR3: CASSAGRTGGYYEQYF. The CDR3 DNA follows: TGTGCCAGCAGTGCCGGGAGGACAGGGGGTTACTACGAGCAGTACTTC.

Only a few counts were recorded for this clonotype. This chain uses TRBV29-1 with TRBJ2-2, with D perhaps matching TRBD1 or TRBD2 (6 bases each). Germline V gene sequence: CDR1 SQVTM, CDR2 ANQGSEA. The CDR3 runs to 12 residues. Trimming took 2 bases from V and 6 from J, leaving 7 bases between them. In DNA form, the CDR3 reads TGCAGCGTTGAAAGGGGGGCCGGGGAGCTGTTTTTT. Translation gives CSVERGAGELFF.

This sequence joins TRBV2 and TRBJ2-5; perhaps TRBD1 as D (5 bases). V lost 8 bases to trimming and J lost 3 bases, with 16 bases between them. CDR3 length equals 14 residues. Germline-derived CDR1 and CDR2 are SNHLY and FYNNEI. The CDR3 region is CASAPRAEEETQYF. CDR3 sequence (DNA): TGTGCCAGCGCCCCCAGGGCAGAAGAAGAGACCCAGTACTTC.